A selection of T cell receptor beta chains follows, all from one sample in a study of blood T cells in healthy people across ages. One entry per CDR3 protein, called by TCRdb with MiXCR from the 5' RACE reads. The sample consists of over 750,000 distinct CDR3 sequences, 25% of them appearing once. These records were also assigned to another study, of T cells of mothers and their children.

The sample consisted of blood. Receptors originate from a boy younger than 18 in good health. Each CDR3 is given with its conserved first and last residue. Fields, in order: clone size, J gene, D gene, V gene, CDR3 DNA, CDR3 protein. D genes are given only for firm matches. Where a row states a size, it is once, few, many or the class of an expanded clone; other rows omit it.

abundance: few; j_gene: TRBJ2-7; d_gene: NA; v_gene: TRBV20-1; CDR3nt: TGCAGTGGAGCCCGGGACACCTACGAGCAGTACTTC; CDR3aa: CSGARDTYEQYF
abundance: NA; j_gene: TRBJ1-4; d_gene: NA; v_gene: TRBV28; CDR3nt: TGCGCCAGCAGGCTTTCCCCGTTCGGGACTAATGAAAAACTGTTTTTT; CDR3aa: CASRLSPFGTNEKLFF
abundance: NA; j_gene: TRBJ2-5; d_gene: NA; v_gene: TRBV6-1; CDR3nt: TGTGCCAGCAGCCTTCTTGGGGTGGGAGGAGGAGAGACCCAGTACTTC; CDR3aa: CASSLLGVGGGETQYF
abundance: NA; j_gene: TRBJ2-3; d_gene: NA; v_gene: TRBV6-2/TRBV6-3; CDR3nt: TGTGCCAGCAGTCGACAATCGGCAGATACGCAGTATTTT; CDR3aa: CASSRQSADTQYF
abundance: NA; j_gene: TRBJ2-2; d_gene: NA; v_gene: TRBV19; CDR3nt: TGTGCCAGTAGTATGAGAGACACCGGGGAGCTGTTTTTT; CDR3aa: CASSMRDTGELFF
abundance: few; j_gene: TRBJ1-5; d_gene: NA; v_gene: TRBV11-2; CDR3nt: TGTGCCAGCAGCTTGCACAGCGATCAGCCCCAGCATTTT; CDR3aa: CASSLHSDQPQHF
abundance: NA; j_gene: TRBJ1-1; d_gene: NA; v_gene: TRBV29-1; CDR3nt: TGCAGCGTTGAGCGGCTATACAGCGAGTACACTGAAGCTTTCTTT; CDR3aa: CSVERLYSEYTEAFF
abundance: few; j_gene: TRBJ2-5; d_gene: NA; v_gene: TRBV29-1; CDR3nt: TGCAGCGTTGAGATAGCAGAGACCCGGTACTTC; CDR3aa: CSVEIAETRYF
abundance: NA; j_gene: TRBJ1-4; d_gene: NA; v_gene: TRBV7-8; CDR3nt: TGTGCCAGCAGCTCCTACAGGGAGGCAACTAATGAAAAACTGTTTTTT; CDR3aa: CASSSYREATNEKLFF
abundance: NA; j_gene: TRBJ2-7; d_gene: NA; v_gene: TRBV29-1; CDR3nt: TGCAGCGTTGAGACGGACCCCTACGAGCAGTACTTC; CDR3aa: CSVETDPYEQYF
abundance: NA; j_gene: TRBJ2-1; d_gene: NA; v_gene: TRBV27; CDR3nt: TGTGCCAGCAGTATCGGACAGCCACACTACAATGAGCAGTTCTTC; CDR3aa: CASSIGQPHYNEQFF
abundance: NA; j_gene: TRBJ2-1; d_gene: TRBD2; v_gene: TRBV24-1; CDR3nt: TGTGCCACCAGTGACCCTAGCGGGAGGGCCTACAATGAGCAGTTCTTC; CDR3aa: CATSDPSGRAYNEQFF
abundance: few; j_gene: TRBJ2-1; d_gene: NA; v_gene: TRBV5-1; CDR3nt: TGCGCCAGCAGCTTGTACCAAACACGTGCCTACAATGAGCAGTTCTTC; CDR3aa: CASSLYQTRAYNEQFF
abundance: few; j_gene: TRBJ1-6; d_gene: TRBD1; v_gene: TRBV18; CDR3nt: TGTGCCAGCTCACCACAAAGGACAGGGGTCTTTTATAATTCACCCCTCCACTTT; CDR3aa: CASSPQRTGVFYNSPLHF
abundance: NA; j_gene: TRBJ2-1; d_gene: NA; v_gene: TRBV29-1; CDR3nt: TGCAGCGTTGTTAGTGGGGGGGCTGGGAATGAGCAGTTCTTC; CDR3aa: CSVVSGGAGNEQFF
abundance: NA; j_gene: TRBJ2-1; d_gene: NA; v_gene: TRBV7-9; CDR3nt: TGTGCCAGCAGCTACCAGGGGGGAGGTGAGCAGTTCTTC; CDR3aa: CASSYQGGGEQFF
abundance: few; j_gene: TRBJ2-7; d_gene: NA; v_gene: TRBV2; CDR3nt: TGTGCCAGCAGTGAACTCGGGGGCGAGCAGTACTTC; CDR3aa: CASSELGGEQYF
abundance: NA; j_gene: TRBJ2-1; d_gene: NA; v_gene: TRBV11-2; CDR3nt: TGTGCCAGCAGGAGGGGGTTCTACAATGAGCAGTTCTTC; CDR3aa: CASRRGFYNEQFF
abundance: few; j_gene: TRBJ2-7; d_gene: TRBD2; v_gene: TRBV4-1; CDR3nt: TGCGCCAGCAGCCCGACGGGTCAGCGGGAGGGCCTAACGGACGAGCAGTACTTC; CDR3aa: CASSPTGQREGLTDEQYF
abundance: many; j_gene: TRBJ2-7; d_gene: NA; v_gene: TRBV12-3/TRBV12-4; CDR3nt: TGTGCCAGCAGCCCCGGCTACGAGCAGTACTTC; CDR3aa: CASSPGYEQYF
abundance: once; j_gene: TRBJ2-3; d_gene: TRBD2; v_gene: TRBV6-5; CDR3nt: TGTGCCAGCAGCCCGGGGGGGATCGATACAGATACGCAGTATTTT; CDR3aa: CASSPGGIDTDTQYF
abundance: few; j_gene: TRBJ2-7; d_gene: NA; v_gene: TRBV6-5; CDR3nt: TGTGCCAGCTGGGGGACGACCTCCTACGAGCAGTACTTC; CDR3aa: CASWGTTSYEQYF
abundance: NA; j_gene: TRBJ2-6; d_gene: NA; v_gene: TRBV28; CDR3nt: TGTGCCAGCATTCAGATCTCTGGGGCCAACGTCCTGACTTTC; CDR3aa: CASIQISGANVLTF
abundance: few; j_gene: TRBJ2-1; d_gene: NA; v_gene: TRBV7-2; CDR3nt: TGTGCCAGCACCTCACCGTCGGCTAATGAGCAGTTCTTC; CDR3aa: CASTSPSANEQFF
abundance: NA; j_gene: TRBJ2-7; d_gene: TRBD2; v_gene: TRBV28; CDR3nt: TGTGCCAGCAGGATTAGCGGGAGCCCCGACGAGCAGTACTTC; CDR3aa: CASRISGSPDEQYF
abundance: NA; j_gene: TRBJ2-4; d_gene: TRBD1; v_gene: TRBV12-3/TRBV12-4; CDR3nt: TGTGCCAGCAGCCGTCAGGGGGCGCAGAGGAACATTCAGTACTTC; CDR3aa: CASSRQGAQRNIQYF
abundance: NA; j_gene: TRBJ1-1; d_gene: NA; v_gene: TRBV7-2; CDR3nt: TGTGCCAGCAGCTATAACCCCGGGACACTCCTGAACACTGAAGCTTTCTTT; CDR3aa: CASSYNPGTLLNTEAFF
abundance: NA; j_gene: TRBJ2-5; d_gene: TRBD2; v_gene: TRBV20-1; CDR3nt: TGCAGTGCTACGAGACTAGCGGGGTTAGAGACCCAGTACTTC; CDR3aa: CSATRLAGLETQYF
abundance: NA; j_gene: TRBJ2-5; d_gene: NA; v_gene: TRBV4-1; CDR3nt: TGCGCCAGCAGCCAAGATCCTGGCACCGAGACCCTGTACTTC; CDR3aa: CASSQDPGTETLYF
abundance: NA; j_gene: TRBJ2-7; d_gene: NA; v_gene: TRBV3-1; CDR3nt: TGTGCCAGCAGATCCGAGGAAACCTACGAGCAGTACTTC; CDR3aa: CASRSEETYEQYF
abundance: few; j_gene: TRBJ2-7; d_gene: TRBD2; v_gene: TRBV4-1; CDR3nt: TGCGCCAGCAGCCAAGATCGAGCGGGAGGGCCGCTCTACGAGCAGTACTTC; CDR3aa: CASSQDRAGGPLYEQYF
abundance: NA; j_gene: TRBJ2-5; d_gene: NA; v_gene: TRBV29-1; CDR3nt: TGCAGCGGACGCCCGACAGGTCAAGAGACCCAGTACTTC; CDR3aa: CSGRPTGQETQYF
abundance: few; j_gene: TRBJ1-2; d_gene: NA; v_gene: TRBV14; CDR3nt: TGTGCCAGCAGCCAAGTGACAGGACCCTATGGCTACACCTTC; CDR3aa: CASSQVTGPYGYTF
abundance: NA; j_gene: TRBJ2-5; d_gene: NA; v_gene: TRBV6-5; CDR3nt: TGTGCCAGCAGTTACTCCGCGGTAGCTATGTACCAAGAGACCCAGTACTTC; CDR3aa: CASSYSAVAMYQETQYF
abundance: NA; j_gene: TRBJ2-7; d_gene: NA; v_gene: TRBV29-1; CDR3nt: TGCAGCGTTGAGATCCCGCAGGGACCCTACGAGCAGTACTTC; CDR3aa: CSVEIPQGPYEQYF
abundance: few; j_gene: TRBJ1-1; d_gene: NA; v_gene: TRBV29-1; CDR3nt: TGCAGCGTTGTATGGGCGTTGAACACTGAAGCTTTCTTT; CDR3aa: CSVVWALNTEAFF